The 19 T cell receptor beta chains given below trace back to one sample, sequenced in a study of T cells in Graves' hyperthyroidism and ophthalmopathy. Amplification yielded TCR beta CDR3 regions, with RNA transcripts as the source. The HTBI set primed first-round TCR CDR3 RT-PCR. TCRdb re-called the multiplex PCR reads with MiXCR, one entry per CDR3 protein. The sample includes fewer than 600,000 distinct CDR3 sequences, about 15% of them seen just once. The sequenced sample consisted of blood. The receptors here all came from a woman aged 40 to 49 with Graves' hyperthyroidism.

The table lists this clonotype with a few counts. The chain combines TRBV12-3 or TRBV12-4 with TRBJ2-7; the match to TRBD1 covers 9 bases. The CDR3 covers 14 residues. V was clipped by 3 bases and J by 9 bases; unmatched bases: 9. The CDR3 is CASSLGQGLSGQYF. The CDR3, as DNA: TGTGCCAGCAGTTTGGGACAGGGCTTGTCCGGGCAGTACTTC.

This clonotype has ten or more counts. This chain uses TRBV30 with TRBJ1-4; 7 bases map to TRBD1. The V gene's germline CDR1 is GTSNPN and CDR2 SVGIG (reference sequence). CDR3 length equals 14 residues. With V trimmed by 0 bases and J by 5 bases, 3 bases remained unmatched. The CDR3 loop is CAWSVGTDNEKLFF. CDR3 sequence (DNA): TGTGCCTGGAGTGTTGGGACAGACAATGAAAAACTGTTTTTT.

This clonotype was counted between two and nine times. The CDR3 protein is CATSVHIAGPGAGELFF. As DNA, the CDR3 is TGTGCCACCAGTGTCCACATAGCGGGCCCCGGGGCCGGGGAGCTGTTTTTT. The chain recombines TRBV24-1 with TRBJ2-2; 7 bases agree with TRBD2. The CDR3 contains 17 residues. CDR1 is KGHDR and CDR2 is SFDVKD in the germline V gene. Trimming removed 5 bases from V and 6 bases from J; junction bases left unmatched: 14.

This clonotype was seen ten or more times. This chain connects TRBV12-3 or TRBV12-4 to TRBJ1-1; D may be TRBD1 (5 bases). CDR3 length equals 15 residues. The V gene lost 3 bases and the J gene lost 0 bases, with 11 bases spanning the gap. The CDR3 coding sequence is TGTGCCAGCAGTTTTGGAGGGACTTTGAACACTGAAGCTTTCTTT. This sequence encodes CASSFGGTLNTEAFF.

At least ten counts were recorded for this clonotype. CDR3 region: CASSQDYAWTPLHF. For the CDR3, the DNA is TGTGCCAGCAGCCAAGATTATGCCTGGACACCCCTCCACTTT. The chain employs TRBV3-1 and TRBJ1-6; D is undetermined. V lost 0 bases to trimming and J lost 11 bases, with 11 bases between them. The CDR3 contains 14 residues. Germline V CDR1 and CDR2: LGHDT, YNNKEL (reference sequence).

This clonotype was observed at least ten times. The gene calls are TRBV3-1 and TRBJ2-1; 8 bases line up with TRBD2. The CDR3 length is 16 residues. Germline CDR1 is LGHDT and CDR2 is YNNKEL (reference sequence). J lost 9 bases, V lost 0 bases, and 10 bases had no gene match. CDR3 amino acids: CASSQETAGVQGEQFF. DNA for the CDR3: TGTGCCAGCAGCCAAGAAACAGCGGGAGTACAGGGTGAGCAGTTCTTC.

V is TRBV7-9 and J is TRBJ1-4, with TRBD1 matching over 8 bases. This CDR3 region has 18 residues. Germline CDR1 and CDR2: SEHNR and FQNEAQ (reference sequence). The V gene end was trimmed by 0 bases and the J gene end by 2 bases; junction bases not matched to a gene: 8. DNA for the CDR3: TGTGCCAGCAGCTTAGCCGGACAGGGAGGTTCTACTAATGAAAAACTGTTTTTT. Protein: CASSLAGQGGSTNEKLFF.

This clonotype was recorded many times. The chain is built from TRBV5-4 and TRBJ1-1; the D is unclear. The length of the CDR3 is 14 residues. V was trimmed by 0 bases and J by 0 bases, leaving 6 bases between them. Germline lookup yields CDR1 SGHNT and CDR2 YYREEE (reference sequence). CDR3 bases: TGTGCCAGCAGCTTGGACACCTTGAACACTGAAGCTTTCTTT. This encodes CASSLDTLNTEAFF.

This clonotype came up many times. This chain joins TRBV28 and TRBJ1-2, with 12 bases fitting TRBD1. The germline V gene has CDR1 MDHEN and CDR2 SYDVKM. J lost 4 bases, V lost 6 bases, and 12 bases had no gene match. The CDR3 consists of 17 residues. The CDR3 protein is CASRTPGQGASVYGYTF. The CDR3 region has the DNA TGTGCCAGCAGGACCCCGGGACAGGGGGCGTCGGTCTATGGCTACACCTTC.

The genes are TRBV6-2 or TRBV6-3 and TRBJ2-1; D may be TRBD1 or TRBD2 (5 bases each). CDR1 and CDR2 from the germline V gene are MNHEY and SVGEGT. The V and J ends lost 5 bases and 15 bases respectively, with 14 bases between them. The CDR3 loop spans 11 amino acids. The CDR3 DNA sequence: TGTGCCAGCAGTGGAACGGGGCGCTGGTTCTTC. This sequence encodes CASSGTGRWFF.

The rearrangement uses TRBV30 and TRBJ1-2; the match to TRBD1 covers 9 bases. This CDR3 is 13 amino acids long. The trim removed 7 bases at V and 4 bases at J, leaving 7 bases unmatched. From germline, CDR1 is GTSNPN and CDR2 SVGIG (reference sequence). CDR3 sequence (DNA): TGTGCCTTTTCCGGGACAGGGTTCTATGGCTACACCTTC. Protein sequence: CAFSGTGFYGYTF.

The chain has TRBV27 and TRBJ2-7; D is uncertain. Germline lookup yields CDR1 MNHEY and CDR2 SMNVEV (reference sequence). The CDR3 spans 15 residues. Trimming shortened V by 3 bases and J by 0 bases, and 12 bases separated the two germline ends. The CDR3 is CASSFSLSHSYEQYF. The DNA for the CDR3 is TGTGCCAGCAGTTTTTCGCTCTCGCACTCCTACGAGCAGTACTTC.

This clonotype was seen repeatedly, ten times or more. This chain connects TRBV7-6 to TRBJ2-5, with TRBD2 matching over 11 bases. In germline, CDR1 is SGHVS, CDR2 FNYEAQ. The CDR3 sequence is 14 residues long. Trimming at V came to 5 bases and at J to 5 bases, leaving 4 bases not matched to a gene. CDR3 region: CASSGTSGGETQYF. CDR3 bases: TGTGCCAGCAGCGGGACTAGCGGAGGGGAGACCCAGTACTTC. Complete variable domain (other parts from reference TRBV7-6 and TRBJ2-5): GAGVSQSPRYKVTKRGQDVALRCDPISGHVSLYWYRQALGQGPEFLTYFNYEAQQDKSGLPNDRFSAERPEGSISTLTIQRTEQRDSAMYRCASSGTSGGETQYFGPGTRLLVL.

This clonotype has just a few counts. The V call is TRBV30, the J call TRBJ2-7; tentative D call: TRBD1 (5 bases). V lost 2 bases to trimming and J lost 6 bases, with 11 bases between them. CDR3 length: 12 amino acids. From germline, CDR1 is GTSNPN and CDR2 SVGIG (reference sequence). Here the CDR3 reads CAWSPRQLEQYF. The CDR3 DNA reads as TGTGCCTGGAGTCCGCGACAGCTCGAGCAGTACTTC.

J is TRBJ2-5 and V is TRBV10-1; 10 bases are shared with TRBD1. Germline-derived CDR1 and CDR2 are WNHNN and SYGVQD (reference sequence). Losses at the gene ends were 4 bases for V and 6 bases for J; bases not matched to a gene: 8. This CDR3 is built from 15 residues. The CDR3 nucleotides read TGCGCCAGCAGTGCAGCCGGGACAGGGGACAAGACCCAGTACTTC. This gives the protein CASSAAGTGDKTQYF.

This clonotype has more than one count but fewer than ten. The genes are TRBV6-1 and TRBJ2-7; the match to TRBD2 covers 11 bases. The J segment lost 5 bases and the V segment lost 6 bases, leaving 9 bases of the junction unmatched. Germline V gene data show CDR1 as MNHNS and CDR2 as SASEGT. This CDR3 spans 15 amino acids. The CDR3 DNA reads TGTGCCAGCAGAGATAGCGGGAGGGCCGGAAACGAGCAGTACTTC. Amino acid sequence: CASRDSGRAGNEQYF.

The sample holds many counts of this clonotype. The V and J genes are TRBV12-3 or TRBV12-4 and TRBJ2-3; D is unclear. Deletions cut 5 bases from V and 1 base from J, with 10 bases between. The CDR3 runs 14 residues. The DNA for the CDR3 is TGTGCCAGCAGTCCCGGCCGGGGCACAGATACGCAGTATTTT. Amino acids: CASSPGRGTDTQYF.

The sample holds many counts of this clonotype. J is TRBJ2-3 and V is TRBV20-1, with 11 bases aligning to TRBD2. Unmatched junction bases numbered 6, after V lost 2 bases and J lost 2 bases. The CDR3 loop spans 16 amino acids. CDR1 is DFQATT and CDR2 is SNEGSKA in the germline V gene (reference sequence). This CDR3 reads CSARILAGANTDTQYF. For the CDR3, the DNA is TGCAGTGCTAGAATACTAGCGGGGGCGAACACAGATACGCAGTATTTT.

This clonotype was counted many times. The rearrangement uses TRBV30 and TRBJ2-7; D might be TRBD1 (5 bases). In germline, CDR1 is GTSNPN, CDR2 SVGIG (reference sequence). This CDR3 has 14 residues. Trimming shortened V by 4 bases and J by 2 bases, and 15 bases separated the two germline ends. Here the CDR3 reads CAWNLNRLPYEQYF. The CDR3 DNA follows: TGTGCCTGGAACCTCAACAGGCTCCCCTACGAGCAGTACTTC.